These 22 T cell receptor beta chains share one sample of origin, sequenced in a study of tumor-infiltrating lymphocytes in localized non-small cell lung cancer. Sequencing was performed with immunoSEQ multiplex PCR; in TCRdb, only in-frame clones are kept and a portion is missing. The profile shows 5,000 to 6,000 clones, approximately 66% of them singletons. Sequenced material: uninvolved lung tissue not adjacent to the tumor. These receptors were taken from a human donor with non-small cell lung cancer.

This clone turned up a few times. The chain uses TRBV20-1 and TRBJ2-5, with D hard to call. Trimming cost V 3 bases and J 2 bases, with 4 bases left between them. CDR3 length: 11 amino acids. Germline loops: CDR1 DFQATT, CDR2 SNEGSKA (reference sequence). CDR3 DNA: TGCAGTGCTAGCTCTCAAGAGACCCAGTACTTC. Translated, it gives CSASSQETQYF.

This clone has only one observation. The CDR3 loop is CSVVRDPEPYEQYF. CDR3 DNA sequence: TGCAGCGTTGTAAGGGACCCAGAGCCCTACGAGCAGTACTTC. This chain connects TRBV29-1 to TRBJ2-7; D tentatively fits TRBD1 or TRBD2 (5 bases each). The CDR3 extends over 14 amino acids. Germline V gene data show CDR1 as SQVTM and CDR2 as ANQGSEA. The V gene lost 4 bases and the J gene lost 2 bases, with 15 bases spanning the gap.

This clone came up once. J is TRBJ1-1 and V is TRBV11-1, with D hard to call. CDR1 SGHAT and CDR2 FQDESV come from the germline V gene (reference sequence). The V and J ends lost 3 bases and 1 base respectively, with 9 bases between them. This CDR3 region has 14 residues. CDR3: CASSFVEGNTEAFF. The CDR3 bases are TGTGCCAGCAGCTTCGTAGAGGGGAACACTGAAGCTTTCTTT.

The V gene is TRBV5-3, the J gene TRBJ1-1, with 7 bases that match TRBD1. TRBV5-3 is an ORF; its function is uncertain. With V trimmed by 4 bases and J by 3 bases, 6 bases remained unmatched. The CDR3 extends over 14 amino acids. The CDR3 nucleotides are TGTGCCAGAAGCCCGACAGGGAGGGACACTGAAGCTTTCTTT. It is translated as CARSPTGRDTEAFF.

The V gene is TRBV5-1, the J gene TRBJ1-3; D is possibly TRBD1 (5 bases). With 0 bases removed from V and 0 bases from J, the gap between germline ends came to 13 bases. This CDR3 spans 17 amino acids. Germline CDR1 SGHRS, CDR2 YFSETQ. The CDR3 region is CASSLGGGQFSGNTIYF. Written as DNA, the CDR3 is TGCGCCAGCAGCTTGGGTGGCGGACAATTCTCTGGAAACACCATATATTTT.

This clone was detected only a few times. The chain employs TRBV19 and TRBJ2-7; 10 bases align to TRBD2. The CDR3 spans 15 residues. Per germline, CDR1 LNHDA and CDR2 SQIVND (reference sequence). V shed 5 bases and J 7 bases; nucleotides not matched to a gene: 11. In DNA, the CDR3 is TGTGCCAGTAGTTTAAGCGGGAGGGGGCTCCAGGAGCAGTACTTC. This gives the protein CASSLSGRGLQEQYF.

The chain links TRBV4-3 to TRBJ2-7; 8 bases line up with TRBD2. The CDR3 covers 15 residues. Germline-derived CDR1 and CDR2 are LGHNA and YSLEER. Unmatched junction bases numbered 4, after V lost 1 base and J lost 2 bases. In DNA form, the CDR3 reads TGCGCCAGCAGCCAAGGACTAGCGTACGCCTACGAGCAGTACTTC. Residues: CASSQGLAYAYEQYF.

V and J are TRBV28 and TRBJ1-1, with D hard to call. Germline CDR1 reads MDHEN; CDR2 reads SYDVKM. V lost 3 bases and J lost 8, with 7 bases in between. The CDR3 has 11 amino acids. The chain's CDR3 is CASSLRQEAFF. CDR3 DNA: TGTGCCAGCAGTTTGCGGCAGGAAGCTTTCTTT.

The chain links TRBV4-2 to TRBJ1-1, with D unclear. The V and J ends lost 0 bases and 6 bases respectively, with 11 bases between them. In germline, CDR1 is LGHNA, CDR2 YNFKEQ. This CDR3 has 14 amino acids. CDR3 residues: CASSQDSHNAEAFF. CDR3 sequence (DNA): TGTGCCAGCAGCCAAGATAGCCACAACGCTGAAGCTTTCTTT.

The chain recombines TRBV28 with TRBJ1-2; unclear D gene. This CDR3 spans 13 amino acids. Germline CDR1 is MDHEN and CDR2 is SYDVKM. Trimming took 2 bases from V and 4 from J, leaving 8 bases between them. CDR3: CASSLSQAYGYTF. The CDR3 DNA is TGTGCCAGCAGTTTAAGCCAGGCCTATGGCTACACCTTC.

CDR3: CASSTLAGVGETQYF. The CDR3, as DNA: TGCGCCAGCAGTACTCTAGCGGGAGTAGGAGAGACCCAGTACTTC. This sequence joins TRBV5-1 and TRBJ2-5, with 10 nucleotides matching TRBD2. The germline V gene has CDR1 SGHRS and CDR2 YFSETQ. V lost 5 bases to trimming and J lost 4 bases; unmatched junction nucleotides: 8. This CDR3 is built from 15 residues.

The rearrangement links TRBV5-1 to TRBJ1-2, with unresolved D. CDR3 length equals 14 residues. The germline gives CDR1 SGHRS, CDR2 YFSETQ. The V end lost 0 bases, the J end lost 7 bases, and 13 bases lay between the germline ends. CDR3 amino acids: CASSLEEARGGYTF. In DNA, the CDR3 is TGCGCCAGCAGCTTGGAAGAGGCCCGAGGTGGCTACACCTTC.

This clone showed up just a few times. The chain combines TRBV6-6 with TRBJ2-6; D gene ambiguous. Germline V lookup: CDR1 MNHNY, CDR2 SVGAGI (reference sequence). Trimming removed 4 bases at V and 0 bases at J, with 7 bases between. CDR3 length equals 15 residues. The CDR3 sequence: CASSSVDSGANVLTF. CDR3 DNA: TGTGCCAGCAGTTCGGTGGACTCTGGGGCCAACGTCCTGACTTTC.

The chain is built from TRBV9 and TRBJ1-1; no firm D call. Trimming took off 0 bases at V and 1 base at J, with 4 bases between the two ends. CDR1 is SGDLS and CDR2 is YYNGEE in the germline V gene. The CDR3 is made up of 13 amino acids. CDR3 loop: CASSVDQNTEAFF. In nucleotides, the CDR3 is TGTGCCAGCAGCGTAGACCAGAACACTGAAGCTTTCTTT.

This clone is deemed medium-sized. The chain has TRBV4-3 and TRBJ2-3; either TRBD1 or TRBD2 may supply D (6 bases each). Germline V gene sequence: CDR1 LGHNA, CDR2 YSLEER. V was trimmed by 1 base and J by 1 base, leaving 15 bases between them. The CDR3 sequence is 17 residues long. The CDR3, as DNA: TGCGCCAGCAGCCAAGTACTTGGGGGGCGAGGCACAGATACGCAGTATTTT. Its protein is CASSQVLGGRGTDTQYF.

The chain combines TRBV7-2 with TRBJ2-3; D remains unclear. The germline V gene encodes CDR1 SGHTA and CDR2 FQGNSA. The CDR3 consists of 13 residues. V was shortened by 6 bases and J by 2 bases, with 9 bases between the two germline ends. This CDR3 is CASRGIHTDTQYF. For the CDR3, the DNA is TGTGCCAGCAGGGGGATCCACACAGATACGCAGTATTTT.

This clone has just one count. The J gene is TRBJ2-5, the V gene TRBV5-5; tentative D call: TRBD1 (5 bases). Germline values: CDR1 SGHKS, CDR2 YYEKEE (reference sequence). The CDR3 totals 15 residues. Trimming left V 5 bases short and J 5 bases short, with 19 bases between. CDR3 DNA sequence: TGTGCCAGCAGATCCCGCCAGGGTAAGGTGGAGACCCAGTACTTC. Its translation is CASRSRQGKVETQYF.

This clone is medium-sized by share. DNA for the CDR3: TGTGCCAGCAGCTACGGGACGGCCTCTGGCTACACCTTC. Amino acid sequence: CASSYGTASGYTF. The chain recombines TRBV7-8 with TRBJ1-2; maybe TRBD1 (5 bases). Per germline, CDR1 SGHVS and CDR2 FQNEAQ. This CDR3 is built from 13 residues. V lost 4 bases and J 7 bases, leaving 13 bases between the germline ends.

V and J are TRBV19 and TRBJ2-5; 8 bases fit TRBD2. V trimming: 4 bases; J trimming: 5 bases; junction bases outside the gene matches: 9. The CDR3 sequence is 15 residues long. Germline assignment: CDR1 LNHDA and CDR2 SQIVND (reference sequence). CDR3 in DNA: TGTGCCAGTAGTAATTTCCTTAGCGGGATTGAGACCCAGTACTTC. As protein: CASSNFLSGIETQYF.

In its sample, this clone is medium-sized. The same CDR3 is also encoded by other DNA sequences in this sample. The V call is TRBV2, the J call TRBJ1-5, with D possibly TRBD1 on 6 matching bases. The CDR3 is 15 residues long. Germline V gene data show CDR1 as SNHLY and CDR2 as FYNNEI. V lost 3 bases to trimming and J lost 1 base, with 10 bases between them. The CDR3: CASSEARGSNQPQHF. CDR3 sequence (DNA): TGTGCCAGCAGTGAGGCCAGGGGAAGCAATCAGCCCCAGCATTTT.

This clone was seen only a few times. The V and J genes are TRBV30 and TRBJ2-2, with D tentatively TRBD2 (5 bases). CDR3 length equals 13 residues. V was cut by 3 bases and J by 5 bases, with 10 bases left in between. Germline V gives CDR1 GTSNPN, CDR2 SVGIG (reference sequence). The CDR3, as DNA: TGTGCCTGGAGCCTAGGACTTACCGGGGAGCTGTTTTTT. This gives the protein CAWSLGLTGELFF.

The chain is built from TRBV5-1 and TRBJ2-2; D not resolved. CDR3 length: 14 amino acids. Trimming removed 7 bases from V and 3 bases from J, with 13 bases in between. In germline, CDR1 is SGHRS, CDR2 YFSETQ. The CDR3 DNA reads TGCGCCAGCGATGCCAAGGGCGACACCGGGGAGCTGTTTTTT. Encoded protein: CASDAKGDTGELFF.